The 26 T cell receptor beta chains given below trace back to one sample, sequenced in a study of blood T cells in healthy people across ages. Together with a sample-barcoded 5' primer, a J-beta primer mix was included in a second PCR lasting about 6 to 12 cycles. TCRdb recomputed calls from the 5' RACE reads with MiXCR, one row per CDR3 protein. The table shows over 1,200,000 distinct CDR3 sequences, with roughly 60% occurring only once. Sequencing input: blood. The receptors shown here come from a man younger than 30 in good health.

V is TRBV12-5 and J is TRBJ1-1; D unclear. V dropped 3 bases and J dropped 6 bases, with 5 bases sitting between them. Germline lookup yields CDR1 LGHNT and CDR2 FRNRAP. The CDR3 totals 11 residues. The CDR3 nucleotides read TGTGCTAGTGGTTTTATCGCTGAAGCTTTCTTT. This codes for CASGFIAEAFF.

This clonotype was seen ten or more times. The J gene is TRBJ2-7, the V gene TRBV27; D may correspond to TRBD1 or TRBD2 (5 bases each). Per the germline V gene, CDR1 is MNHEY and CDR2 is SMNVEV (reference sequence). The length of the CDR3 is 13 residues. With 4 bases removed from V and 2 bases from J, the gap between germline ends came to 9 bases. Written as DNA, the CDR3 is TGTGCCAGCAGTTCGGGACGAACCTACGAGCAGTACTTC. This encodes CASSSGRTYEQYF.

This sequence joins TRBV2 and TRBJ2-3; weak D call: TRBD2 (6 bases). The ends were cut back, 5 bases at V and 0 bases at J, with 15 bases in the middle. The CDR3 extends over 16 amino acids. Germline values: CDR1 SNHLY, CDR2 FYNNEI. The CDR3 loop reads CASSLYGEASTDTQYF. CDR3 DNA sequence: TGTGCCAGCAGTCTTTACGGGGAGGCAAGCACAGATACGCAGTATTTT.

This chain connects TRBV13 to TRBJ2-7; possibly TRBD2 for D (6 bases). V dropped 6 bases and J dropped 2 bases, with 17 bases sitting between them. Per germline, CDR1 PRHDT and CDR2 FYEKMQ (reference sequence). This CDR3 has 15 residues. The CDR3 DNA is TGTGCCAGCAGGCAGTGGGACTTAGCGCCCTACGAGCAGTACTTC. Amino acid sequence: CASRQWDLAPYEQYF.

V is TRBV6-2 or TRBV6-3 and J is TRBJ1-5; no clear D gene. V was pared by 8 bases and J by 7 bases, with 15 bases between. In germline, CDR1 is MNHEY, CDR2 SVGEGT. The CDR3 length is 13 residues. The CDR3 sequence is CASQGNLGQPQHF. CDR3 DNA: TGTGCCAGCCAAGGAAATTTGGGACAGCCCCAGCATTTT.

The J gene is TRBJ2-3, the V gene TRBV10-3, with a possible D match to TRBD1 (6 bases). CDR3 length equals 13 residues. CDR1 ENHRY and CDR2 SYGVKD come from the germline V gene. V gave up 3 bases and J gave up 9 bases, with 13 bases separating them. The CDR3 bases are TGTGCCATCAGTGACCCACAGGGCTCGACGCAGTATTTT. It yields the protein CAISDPQGSTQYF.

The chain carries TRBV4-1 and TRBJ2-4, with D perhaps TRBD2 (7 bases). TRBJ2-7 explains the end of the DNA better; the J call may be wrong. The CDR3 extends over 14 amino acids. CDR1 is MGHRA, CDR2 YSYEKL, per germline. The CDR3 spells CASSQEGGAYEQYF. The CDR3 coding sequence is TGCGCCAGCAGCCAAGAGGGGGGGGCTTACGAGCAGTACTTC.

The chain is built from TRBV6-5 and TRBJ2-2, with D tentatively TRBD1 or TRBD2 (5 bases each). This CDR3 has 15 residues. The V end was cut by 7 bases, the J end by 5 bases, with 17 bases between. Per germline, CDR1 MNHEY and CDR2 SVGAGI. The CDR3: CASTKGPPFTGELFF. The CDR3 coding sequence is TGTGCCAGCACCAAGGGACCACCGTTTACCGGGGAGCTGTTTTTT.

This chain uses TRBV6-1 with TRBJ2-1, with D possibly TRBD2 on 7 matching bases. V was pared by 8 bases and J by 4 bases, with 18 bases between. The CDR3 length is 15 residues. The germline V gene has CDR1 MNHNS and CDR2 SASEGT. The CDR3 nucleotides read TGTGCCAGCTCGGGGTGGGGGGGCTCGTACAATGAGCAGTTCTTC. Its protein is CASSGWGGSYNEQFF.

This clonotype turned up a few times. The chain is built from TRBV4-1 and TRBJ2-1; the match to TRBD1 covers 7 bases. Trimming removed 4 bases from V and 8 bases from J; junction bases left unmatched: 8. From germline, CDR1 is MGHRA and CDR2 YSYEKL. CDR3 size: 14 residues. CDR3 nucleotide sequence: TGCGCCAGCAGCCCGTCGACAGGGAGACATGAGCAGTTCTTC. This translates into CASSPSTGRHEQFF.

A few counts support this clonotype. CDR3 in amino acids: CATATRAKNIQYF. CDR3 coding DNA: TGCGCCACCGCTACGAGGGCCAAAAACATTCAGTACTTC. The chain recombines TRBV10-2 with TRBJ2-4; D unclear. The ends were cut back, 10 bases at V and 1 base at J, with 11 bases in the middle. The CDR3 loop spans 13 amino acids. Germline CDR1 and CDR2: WSHSY and SAAADI.

This clonotype was counted a few times. V and J are TRBV20-1 and TRBJ2-7; 14 bases align to TRBD2. V lost 3 bases to trimming and J lost 4 bases; unmatched junction nucleotides: 5. Germline CDR1 DFQATT, CDR2 SNEGSKA (reference sequence). CDR3 length equals 15 residues. The CDR3 reads CSARDGTSGSYEQYF. The CDR3 bases are TGCAGTGCTAGGGACGGGACTAGCGGGAGTTACGAGCAGTACTTC.

This sequence joins TRBV4-3 and TRBJ2-1; D uncertain. Germline CDR1 and CDR2: LGHNA and YSLEER. The CDR3 is 16 amino acids. With 4 bases removed from V and 0 bases from J, the gap between germline ends came to 13 bases. The chain's CDR3 is CASSPGAPSSYNEQFF. The CDR3 bases are TGCGCCAGCAGCCCGGGCGCGCCGAGCTCCTACAATGAGCAGTTCTTC.

V and J are TRBV29-1 and TRBJ2-1, with a weak D call TRBD2 (5 bases). Germline CDR1 reads SQVTM; CDR2 reads ANQGSEA. The CDR3 sequence is 12 residues long. The V end lost 4 bases, the J end lost 6 bases, and 10 bases lay between the germline ends. The CDR3 loop is CSVVSGFNEQFF. The CDR3, as DNA: TGCAGCGTTGTAAGCGGTTTCAATGAGCAGTTCTTC.

The table lists this clonotype with a few counts. This sequence joins TRBV29-1 and TRBJ2-1; the match to TRBD1 covers 8 bases. The CDR3 is made up of 14 amino acids. The V gene end was trimmed by 5 bases and the J gene end by 0 bases; junction bases not matched to a gene: 3. Germline V gene data show CDR1 as SQVTM and CDR2 as ANQGSEA. The CDR3 loop is CSVLTGGSYNEQFF. The CDR3 DNA reads as TGCAGCGTTCTCACAGGGGGCTCCTACAATGAGCAGTTCTTC.

This clonotype was recorded a few times. The chain links TRBV7-2 to TRBJ2-7; 8 positions agree with TRBD2. With 3 bases clipped from V and 5 bases from J, the junction kept 6 bases outside the gene matches. This CDR3 comprises 14 residues. From germline, CDR1 is SGHTA and CDR2 FQGNSA. The CDR3 nucleotides read TGTGCCAGCAGCTTCGGGACTAGGATGAACGAGCAGTACTTC. This gives the protein CASSFGTRMNEQYF.

This clonotype occurred once. The rearrangement joins TRBV20-1 to TRBJ2-5, with D unresolved. Trimming shortened V by 0 bases and J by 5 bases, and 10 bases separated the two germline ends. Germline V gene sequence: CDR1 DFQATT, CDR2 SNEGSKA (reference sequence). There are 13 residues in the CDR3. CDR3 DNA: TGCAGTGCTAGAGAAAGGGTTATGGAGACCCAGTACTTC. Amino acids: CSARERVMETQYF.

A few counts support this clonotype. V and J are TRBV14 and TRBJ2-5; 9 nucleotides match TRBD1. TRBJ2-7 explains the end of the DNA better; the J call may be wrong. The CDR3 runs 16 residues. Germline assignment: CDR1 SGHDN and CDR2 FVKESK. CDR3 residues: CASSQGTGRGRYEQYF. The CDR3 bases are TGTGCCAGCAGCCAGGGGACAGGGAGGGGAAGGTACGAGCAGTACTTC.

The chain couples TRBV19 to TRBJ2-7, with 8 bases identical to TRBD2. J lost 3 bases, V lost 4 bases, and 2 bases had no gene match. The CDR3 covers 13 residues. Germline values: CDR1 LNHDA, CDR2 SQIVND (reference sequence). The CDR3 nucleotides read TGTGCCAGTAGTACAGCGGGGGACTACGAGCAGTACTTC. Encoded protein: CASSTAGDYEQYF.

The rearrangement joins TRBV12-3 or TRBV12-4 to TRBJ1-1, with TRBD1 matching over 8 bases. This CDR3 is 15 amino acids long. V was clipped by 8 bases and J by 11 bases; unmatched bases: 19. The DNA of the CDR3 is TGTGCCAGCGGGAAACCGGGACAGGTCTCTTTTGGCGCTTTCTTT. Translation gives CASGKPGQVSFGAFF.

The V and J genes are TRBV7-9 and TRBJ2-2; the D gene is possibly TRBD1 (5 bases). Trimming removed 5 bases at V and 8 bases at J, with 27 bases between. This CDR3 is built from 18 residues. In germline, CDR1 is SEHNR, CDR2 FQNEAQ (reference sequence). Here the CDR3 reads CASSPRLFTRGAGGELFF. The CDR3 nucleotides read TGTGCCAGCAGCCCACGATTATTCACCCGTGGGGCCGGAGGGGAGCTGTTTTTT.

The table lists this clonotype with a count of one. The V and J genes are TRBV11-2 and TRBJ2-7; TRBD2 might be the D (6 bases). V shed 2 bases and J shed 3 bases, with 14 bases lying between them. There are 15 residues in the CDR3. The germline CDR1 and CDR2 sequences are SGHAT and FQNNGV. CDR3 residues: CASSLFGGAGYEQYF. The CDR3 coding sequence is TGTGCCAGCAGCTTATTCGGAGGGGCCGGCTACGAGCAGTACTTC.

The chain has TRBV6-2 or TRBV6-3 and TRBJ1-5; perhaps TRBD1 as D (6 bases). Germline V gene lookup returns CDR1 MNHEY and CDR2 SVGEGT. Trimming removed 7 bases from V and 1 base from J, with 11 bases in between. The CDR3 has 14 residues. The CDR3 DNA follows: TGTGCCAGCACTTTAGACAGGAGCAATCAGCCCCAGCATTTT. It is translated as CASTLDRSNQPQHF.

Turning to this clonotype: A single base separates this from a much larger clone, so it may be a read error. This rearrangement joins TRBV7-2 to TRBJ2-2, with D perhaps assigned TRBD1 or TRBD2 (5 bases each). The CDR3 contains 14 residues. Germline CDR1 and CDR2: SGHTA and FQGNSA. CDR3 DNA sequence: TGTGCCAGCAGGGGACGTCAAATCACCGGGAAGCTGTTTTTT. The encoded protein is CASRGRQITGKLFF. Full variable domain (missing parts from reference TRBV7-2 and TRBJ2-2): GAGVSQSPSNKVTEKGKDVELRCDPISGHTALYWYRQSLGQGLEFLIYFQGNSAPDKSGLPSDRFSAERTGGSVSTLTIQRTQQEDSAVYLCASRGRQITGKLFFGEGSRLTVL.

This chain links TRBV2 with TRBJ2-7; 7 nucleotides line up with TRBD2. This CDR3 has 16 amino acids. CDR1 is SNHLY, CDR2 FYNNEI, per germline. J was trimmed by 2 bases and V by 7 bases; bases with no gene match: 14. CDR3 in DNA: TGTGCCAGCATCAAAAGAAGCGGGGCAAACGCCTACGAGCAGTACTTC. It specifies CASIKRSGANAYEQYF.

This clonotype was counted a few times. The chain employs TRBV13 and TRBJ2-3, with 7 bases matching TRBD1. With V trimmed by 5 bases and J by 2 bases, 10 bases remained unmatched. From germline, CDR1 is PRHDT and CDR2 FYEKMQ (reference sequence). The CDR3 totals 16 residues. The CDR3 spells CASSPLGQVLTDTQYF. The CDR3 bases are TGTGCCAGCAGCCCTCTAGGACAGGTGCTCACAGATACGCAGTATTTT. Full variable domain (remainder filled in from reference TRBV13 and TRBJ2-3): AAGVIQSPRHLIKEKRETATLKCYPIPRHDTVYWYQQGPGQDPQFLISFYEKMQSDKGSIPDRFSAQQFSDYHSELNMSSLELGDSALYFCASSPLGQVLTDTQYFGPGTRLTVL.